Below, 6 T cell receptor beta chains from the same sample are listed, as sequenced in a study of early T cells in non-severe SARS-CoV-2 infection. One entry per CDR3 protein, called by TCRdb with MiXCR from the 5' RACE reads. The data show fewer than 30,000 distinct CDR3 sequences, 4.3% seen once. The sequencing input was whole blood. These receptors came from an adult who was a healthcare worker with PCR-confirmed SARS-CoV-2 infection or an uninfected control (not recorded which).

This clonotype was counted ten times or more. V and J are TRBV6-2 or TRBV6-3 and TRBJ2-3, with TRBD1 matching over 9 bases. The CDR3 is made up of 13 amino acids. Germline loops: CDR1 MNHEY, CDR2 SVGEGT. With V trimmed by 10 bases and J by 3 bases, 5 bases remained unmatched. The DNA of the CDR3 is TGTGCCACAAGGGGGACAGGGACAGATACGCAGTATTTT. Its translation: CATRGTGTDTQYF.

The chain combines TRBV6-1 with TRBJ1-6; D remains ambiguous. CDR1 is MNHNS, CDR2 SASEGT, per germline. The CDR3 loop spans 17 amino acids. The V end lost 0 bases, the J end lost 10 bases, and 19 bases lay between the germline ends. The CDR3 protein is CASSEALGKFFNSPLHF. In DNA form, the CDR3 reads TGTGCCAGCAGTGAAGCGCTTGGGAAATTTTTCAACTCACCCCTCCACTTT.

This clonotype was picked up many times. This chain uses TRBV7-9 with TRBJ1-1, with D uncertain. Per germline, CDR1 SEHNR and CDR2 FQNEAQ (reference sequence). The ends were cut back, 0 bases at V and 6 bases at J, with 11 bases in the middle. The CDR3 totals 14 residues. The CDR3 loop reads CASSLAEGIPEAFF. DNA of the CDR3: TGTGCCAGCAGCTTAGCCGAGGGAATCCCTGAAGCTTTCTTT. The whole variable domain, filled in from reference TRBV7-9 and TRBJ1-1, reads DTGVSQNPRHKITKRGQNVTFRCDPISEHNRLYWYRQTLGQGPEFLTYFQNEAQLEKSRLLSDRFSAERPKGSFSTLEIQRTEQGDSAMYLCASSLAEGIPEAFFGQGTRLTVV.

This clonotype was seen a few times. The J gene is TRBJ1-3, the V gene TRBV5-1, with 7 bases fitting TRBD1. V gave up 3 bases and J gave up 0 bases; unmatched junction bases: 6. There are 16 residues in the CDR3. Germline V gene data show CDR1 as SGHRS and CDR2 as YFSETQ. Here the CDR3 DNA reads TGCGCCAGCAGCTCTACGACAGGGTTCTCTGGAAACACCATATATTTT. It translates to CASSSTTGFSGNTIYF.

The genes are TRBV29-1 and TRBJ2-7; 9 nucleotides align to TRBD2. CDR3 length equals 14 residues. CDR1 and CDR2 from the germline V gene are SQVTM and ANQGSEA. With V trimmed by 7 bases and J by 4 bases, 11 bases remained unmatched. CDR3 loop: CSGYGGLAEYEQYF. CDR3 bases: TGCAGCGGTTACGGGGGACTAGCAGAGTACGAGCAGTACTTC.

The sample holds many counts of this clonotype. This rearrangement joins TRBV20-1 to TRBJ1-1; tentative D call: TRBD1 (6 bases). The CDR3 has 13 residues. Trimming removed 2 bases from V and 7 bases from J, with 14 bases in between. CDR1 and CDR2 from the germline V gene are DFQATT and SNEGSKA (reference sequence). The CDR3 region is CSARRGGGLEAFF. The CDR3 DNA sequence: TGCAGTGCTAGAAGGGGAGGGGGACTTGAAGCTTTCTTT.